Detailed here is one T cell receptor (beta chain). What it binds is unknown. Time point specified: newly diagnosed GD, antithyroid drugs for less than 3 months. TCR sequences were obtained from RNA taken from PBMCs. The data are from a study of regulatory T cells in long-lasting Graves disease. At the level of the study: Graves' patients, diagnosed recently, had received antithyroid drugs under 3 months.

The study, taken as a whole, reports: Persistent cases of Graves' showed reduced TCR diversity relative to newly diagnosed patients. Newly diagnosed disease favored TRBV20-1 and TRBJ2-1 over persistent disease.

Trimming cost V 7 bases and J 7 bases, with 10 bases left between them. The V gene's germline CDR1 is SEHNR and CDR2 FQNEAQ (reference sequence). This CDR3 region has 12 residues. HTBI primers from iRepertoire and Arm-PCR of CDR3 regions yielded the TCR beta libraries. Original handling: Across samples, 60 or so TRBV and about 15 TRBJ segments were found. TCRdb reprocessed the multiplex PCR reads via MiXCR and lists one record per CDR3 protein. TCRdb's processing, not the study's, gives the V and J calls here. The sample includes 320,000 or so distinct CDR3 sequences, about 20% of them seen just once.

The sample in question was peripheral blood mononuclear cells (PBMCs), obtained at new diagnosis, from a patient treated with antithyroid drugs. The J gene is TRBJ2-2, the V gene TRBV7-9, with D uncertain. The sequence was collected from a female donor with Graves disease. CDR3 sequence: CASTQIRGELFF. The CDR3 region has the DNA TGTGCCAGCACCCAAATACGCGGGGAGCTGTTTTTT.